The TCR beta chain described here comes from a study of T cells after yellow fever vaccination. This CDR3 spans 17 amino acids. Germline V CDR1 and CDR2: SGHTA, FQGNSA. Trimming removed 2 bases at V and 0 bases at J, with 16 bases between. TCRdb redid the calling of the 5' RACE reads with MiXCR, one entry per CDR3 protein. The repertoire holds 500,000 to 650,000 distinct CDR3 sequences, with approximately 13% as singletons. This clonotype showed up just a few times. Sample: PBMCs, taken on the day of the yellow fever booster vaccination. The chain uses TRBV7-2 and TRBJ1-1; D gene uncertain. The receptor was derived from a man aged 25-45 years who received the YFV17D yellow fever vaccine. The CDR3 DNA sequence: TGTGCCAGCAGCTTAATTCGTGGGAGACACTTGAACACTGAAGCTTTCTTT. Its protein product is CASSLIRGRHLNTEAFF.